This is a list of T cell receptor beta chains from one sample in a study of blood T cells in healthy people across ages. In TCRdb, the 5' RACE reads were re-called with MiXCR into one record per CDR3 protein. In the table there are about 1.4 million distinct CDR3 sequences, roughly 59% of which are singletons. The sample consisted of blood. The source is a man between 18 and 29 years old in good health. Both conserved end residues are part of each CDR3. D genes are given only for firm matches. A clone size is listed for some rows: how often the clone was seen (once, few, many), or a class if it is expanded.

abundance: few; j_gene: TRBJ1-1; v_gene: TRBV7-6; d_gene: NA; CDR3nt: TGTGCCAGCAGCTTAGAGGTTTTTTGGGAAGGTACTGAAGCTTTCTTT; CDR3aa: CASSLEVFWEGTEAFF
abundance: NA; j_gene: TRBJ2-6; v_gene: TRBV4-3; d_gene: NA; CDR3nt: TGCGCCAGCAGCCCCCGGCCATCAAGCTCTGGGGCCAACGTCCTGACTTTC; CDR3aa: CASSPRPSSSGANVLTF
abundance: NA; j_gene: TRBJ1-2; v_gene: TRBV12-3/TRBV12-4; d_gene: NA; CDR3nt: TGTGCCAGCAGTTTTGAGCTAACAGTCTATGGCTACACCTTC; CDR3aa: CASSFELTVYGYTF
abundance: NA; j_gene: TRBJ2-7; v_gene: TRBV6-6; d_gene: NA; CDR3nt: TGTGCCAGCAGTTACTCCACCCAAGGTATCTACGAGCAGTACTTC; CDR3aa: CASSYSTQGIYEQYF
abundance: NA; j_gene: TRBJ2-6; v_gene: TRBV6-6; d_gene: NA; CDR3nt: TGTGCCAGCAGTTACTCGGATTCCGGGGCCAACGTCCTGACTTTC; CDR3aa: CASSYSDSGANVLTF
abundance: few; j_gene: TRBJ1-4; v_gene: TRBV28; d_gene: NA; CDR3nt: TGTGCCAGCAACCCGTCAAGCAATGAAAAACTGTTTTTT; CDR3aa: CASNPSSNEKLFF
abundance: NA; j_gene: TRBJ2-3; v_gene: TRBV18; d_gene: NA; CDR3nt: TGTGCCAGCTCACCCGTAGATACGCAGTATTTT; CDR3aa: CASSPVDTQYF
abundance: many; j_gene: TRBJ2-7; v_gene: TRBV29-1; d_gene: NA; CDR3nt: TGCAGCGTTGCCCAGACCTCCTACGAGCAGTACTTC; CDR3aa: CSVAQTSYEQYF
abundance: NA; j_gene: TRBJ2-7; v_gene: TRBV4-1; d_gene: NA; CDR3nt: TGCGCCAGCAGCCAAGATCCCAGCGAGTCCTACGAGCAGTACTTC; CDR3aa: CASSQDPSESYEQYF
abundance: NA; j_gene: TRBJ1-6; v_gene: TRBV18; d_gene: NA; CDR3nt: TGTGCCAGCTGTGTGGGGGATTCACCCCTCCACTTT; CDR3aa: CASCVGDSPLHF
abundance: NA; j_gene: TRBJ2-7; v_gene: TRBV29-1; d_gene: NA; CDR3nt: TGCAGCGGCCGGGACGCGAGTCACGAGCAGTACTTC; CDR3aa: CSGRDASHEQYF
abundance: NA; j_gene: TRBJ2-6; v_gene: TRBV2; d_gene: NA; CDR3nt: TGTGCCGGCTTCCAGGGAGACGCCTCTGGGGCCAACGTCCTGACTTTC; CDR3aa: CAGFQGDASGANVLTF
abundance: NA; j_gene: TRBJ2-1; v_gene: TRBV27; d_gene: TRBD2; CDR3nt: TGTGCCACATCAGTAGCGGGGTTATACAATGAGCAGTTCTTC; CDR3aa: CATSVAGLYNEQFF
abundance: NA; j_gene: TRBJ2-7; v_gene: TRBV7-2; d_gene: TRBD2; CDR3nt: TGTGCCAGCAGCCTATCAGCGGGAGGCCTCGCCTACGAGCAGTACTTC; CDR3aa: CASSLSAGGLAYEQYF
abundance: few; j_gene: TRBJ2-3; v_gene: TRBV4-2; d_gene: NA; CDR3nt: TGTGCCAGCAGCCACTCTAAGGGCGGGAAGACAGATACGCAGTATTTT; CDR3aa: CASSHSKGGKTDTQYF
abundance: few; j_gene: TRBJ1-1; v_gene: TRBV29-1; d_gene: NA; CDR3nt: TGCAGCGTCAACCCAGGGCCTGGGACTGAAGCTTTCTTT; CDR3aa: CSVNPGPGTEAFF
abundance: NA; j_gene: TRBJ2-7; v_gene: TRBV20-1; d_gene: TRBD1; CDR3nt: TGCAGTGCCACGGACAGGCGAAGCGAGCAGTACTTC; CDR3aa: CSATDRRSEQYF
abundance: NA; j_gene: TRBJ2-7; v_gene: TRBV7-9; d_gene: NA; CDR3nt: TGTGCCAGCAGCTTATCCGACAAGAATGAGCAGTACTTC; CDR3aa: CASSLSDKNEQYF
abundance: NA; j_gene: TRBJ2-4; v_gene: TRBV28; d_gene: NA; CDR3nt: TGTGCCAGCAGTTTTACAGGGCTAGCCAAAAACATTCAGTACTTC; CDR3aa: CASSFTGLAKNIQYF
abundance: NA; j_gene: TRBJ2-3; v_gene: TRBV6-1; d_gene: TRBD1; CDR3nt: TGTGCCAGCAGTGAAGCGGAGGGGACAGGGGGAAGAGATACGCAGTATTTT; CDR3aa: CASSEAEGTGGRDTQYF
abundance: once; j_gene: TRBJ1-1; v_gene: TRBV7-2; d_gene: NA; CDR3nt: TGTGCCAGCAGCTTAAGACAGCTTCCTTCCGAAGCTTTCTTT; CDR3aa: CASSLRQLPSEAFF
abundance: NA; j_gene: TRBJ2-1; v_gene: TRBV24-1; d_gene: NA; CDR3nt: TGTGCCACCAGTTCTGCACTGTCCTACAATGAGCAGTTCTTC; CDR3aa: CATSSALSYNEQFF
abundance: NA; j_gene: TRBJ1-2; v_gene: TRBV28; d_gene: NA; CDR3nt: TGTGCCAGCAGTTTAATGGGCCCGGGGGACGGAAACTATGGCTACACCTTC; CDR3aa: CASSLMGPGDGNYGYTF
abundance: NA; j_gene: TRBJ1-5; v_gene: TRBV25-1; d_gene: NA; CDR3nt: TGTGCCAGCAGTGGACCCCACGAAGAGGGTCGTTCCGATCAGCCCCAGCATTTT; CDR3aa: CASSGPHEEGRSDQPQHF
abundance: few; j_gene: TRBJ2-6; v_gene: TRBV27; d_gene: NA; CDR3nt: TGTGCCAGCAGCCTCGGCGATAGATCATCTGGGGCCAACGTCCTGACTTTC; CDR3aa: CASSLGDRSSGANVLTF
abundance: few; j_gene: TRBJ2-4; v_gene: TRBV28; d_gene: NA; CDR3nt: TGTGCCACCCAGCGGTGGCAAAACATTCAGTACTTC; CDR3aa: CATQRWQNIQYF
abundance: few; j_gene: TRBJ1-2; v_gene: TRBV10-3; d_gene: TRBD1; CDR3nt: TGTGCCATCAGTCCCGGGACAGGGGGTTATGGCTACACCTTC; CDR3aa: CAISPGTGGYGYTF
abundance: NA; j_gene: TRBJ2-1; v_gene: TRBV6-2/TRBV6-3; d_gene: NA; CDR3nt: TGTGCCAGCAGTTCCGGATTCAACTACAATGAGCAGTTCTTC; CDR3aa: CASSSGFNYNEQFF
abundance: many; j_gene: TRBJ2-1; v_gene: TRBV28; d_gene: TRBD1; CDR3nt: TGTGCCAGCAGTATAGGGACAGGGGTTAACAATGAGCAGTTCTTC; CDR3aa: CASSIGTGVNNEQFF
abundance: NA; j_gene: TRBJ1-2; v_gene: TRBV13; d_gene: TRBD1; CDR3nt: TGTGCCAGCAGCGAGACCAGGGGGTTAAATGGCTACACCTTC; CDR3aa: CASSETRGLNGYTF
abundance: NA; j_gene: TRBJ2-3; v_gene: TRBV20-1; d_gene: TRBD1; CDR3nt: TGCAGTGCTTGGGACAGTTCCTCCACCATCTCTACAGATACGCAGTATTTT; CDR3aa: CSAWDSSSTISTDTQYF
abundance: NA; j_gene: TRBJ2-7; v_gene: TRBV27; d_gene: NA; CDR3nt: TGTGCCAGCAGTTGGGCAAAACAGGTCTACGAGCAGTACTTC; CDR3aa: CASSWAKQVYEQYF
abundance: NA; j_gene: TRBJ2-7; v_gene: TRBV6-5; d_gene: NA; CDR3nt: TGTGCCAGCAGCCTCAGGGTTTTCGCCCACGAGCAGTACTTC; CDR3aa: CASSLRVFAHEQYF
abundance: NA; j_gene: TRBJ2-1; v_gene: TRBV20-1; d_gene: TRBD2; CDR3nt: TGCAGTGCTAATTCGGCGGGAGGGCAATACAATGAGCAGTTCTTC; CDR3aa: CSANSAGGQYNEQFF
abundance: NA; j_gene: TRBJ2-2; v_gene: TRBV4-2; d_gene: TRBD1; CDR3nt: TGTGCCAGCAGCCCCCGTAGGGGGCGGACCGGGGAGCTGTTTTTT; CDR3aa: CASSPRRGRTGELFF
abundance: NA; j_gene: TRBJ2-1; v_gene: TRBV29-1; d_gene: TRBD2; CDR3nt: TGCAGCGTTGAACCCCCCGAGGGCCGGACTAGCTCCTACAATGAGCAGTTCTTC; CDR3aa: CSVEPPEGRTSSYNEQFF
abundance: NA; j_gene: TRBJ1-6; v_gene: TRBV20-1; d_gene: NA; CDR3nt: TGCAGTGCTATAGGGCGGGAGTCCCTTTATAATTCACCCCTCCACTTT; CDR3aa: CSAIGRESLYNSPLHF
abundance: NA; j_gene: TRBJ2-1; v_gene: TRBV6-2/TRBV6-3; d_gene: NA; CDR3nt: TGTGCCAGCAGCCGGGGACCTCCCCCGGCCCGGCAGTTCTTC; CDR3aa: CASSRGPPPARQFF
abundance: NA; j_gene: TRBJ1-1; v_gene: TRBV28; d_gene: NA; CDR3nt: TGTGCCAGCAGTTTAATCGGGGTGGTGAACACTGAAGCTTTCTTT; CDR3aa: CASSLIGVVNTEAFF
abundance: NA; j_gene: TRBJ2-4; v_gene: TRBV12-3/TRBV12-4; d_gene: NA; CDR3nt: TGTGCCAGCAGTGAGGGGAGAGCCAAAAACATTCAGTACTTC; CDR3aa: CASSEGRAKNIQYF
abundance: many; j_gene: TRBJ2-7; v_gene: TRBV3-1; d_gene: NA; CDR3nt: TGTGCCTGCCAGGGTAGGTCCTACGAGCAGTACTTC; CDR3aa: CACQGRSYEQYF